This TCR beta chain was sequenced during a study of T cell responses to AZD1222 COVID-19 vaccine. Study-wide points: When two AZD1222 doses had been given, Spike-specific TCR breadth and depth rose. The donors showed a predominance of white British ancestry and of females, with possible underestimation of clonal diversity. Reportedly, nearly half of unique spike TCRs recognized epitopes outside B.1.351/B.1.1.7 mutations.

As to this clone: What it binds is unknown.

The length of the CDR3 is 14 residues. V dropped 6 bases and J dropped 7; count of bases not matched to a gene: 10. The germline CDR1 and CDR2 sequences are MDHEN and SYDVKM. TCRdb's table, derived via immunoSEQ multiplex PCR, lists solely in-frame clones and lacks some. Altogether roughly 79,000 clones are present, about 90% being singletons, with the ten largest covering under 7.5%. This sample comprised peripheral blood, obtained on day 0 of MenACWY control vaccination. The source of this sequence is an adult in good health. The rearrangement links TRBV28 to TRBJ1-1; 8 bases align to TRBD1. The CDR3 DNA follows: TGTGCCAGCAGAGAGACAGGGGCCCTGAGTGAAGCTTTCTTT. It codes for CASRETGALSEAFF.